The clone carrying this TCR beta chain was counted between two and nine times. These data come from a study of Graves' ophthalmopathy and Graves' hyperthyroidism. With 3 bases removed from V and 0 bases from J, the gap between germline ends came to 9 bases. CDR1 is MNHNS and CDR2 is SASEGT in the germline V gene. The CDR3 sequence is 15 residues long. RNA served as the template for amplifying TCR beta CDR3 regions. A first-round RT-PCR used HTBI primers, followed by a second-round multiplex PCR. TCRdb reanalysed the multiplex PCR reads using MiXCR and keeps one entry per CDR3 protein. This sample has about 620,000 distinct CDR3 sequences; 20% to 25% occur once, and the top ten carry around 6.5%.

The sequenced sample was peripheral blood. The rearrangement joins TRBV6-1 to TRBJ1-5, with a possible D match to TRBD1 (5 bases). This sequence was found in a woman between 18 and 29 years old with stable Graves' hyperthyroidism. Some clones in this sample may be carry-over from other donors' samples. The CDR3 nucleotides read TGTGCCAGCAGTGAGACAGAGGGTAGCAATCAGCCCCAGCATTTT. Protein: CASSETEGSNQPQHF.